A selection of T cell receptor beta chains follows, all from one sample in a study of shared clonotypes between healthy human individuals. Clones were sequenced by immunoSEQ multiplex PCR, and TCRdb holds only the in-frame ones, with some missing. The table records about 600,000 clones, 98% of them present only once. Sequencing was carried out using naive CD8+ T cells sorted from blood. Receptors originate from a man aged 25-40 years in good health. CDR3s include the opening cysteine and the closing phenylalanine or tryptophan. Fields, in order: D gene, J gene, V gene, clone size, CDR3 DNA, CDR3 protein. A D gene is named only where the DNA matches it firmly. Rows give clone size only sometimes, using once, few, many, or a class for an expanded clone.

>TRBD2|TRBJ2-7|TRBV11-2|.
TGTGCCAGCAGCTTAGGGACTAGCGGTTACTACGAGCAGTACTTC
CASSLGTSGYYEQYF
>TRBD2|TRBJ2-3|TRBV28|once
TGTGCCAGCAGGCTAGCGGAGGGAGATACGCAGTATTTT
CASRLAEGDTQYF
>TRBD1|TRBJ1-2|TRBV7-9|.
TGTGCCAGCAGCCGAACAGGGGCGGGCTACACCTTC
CASSRTGAGYTF
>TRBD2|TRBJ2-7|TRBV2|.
TGTGCCAGGCGAGCGGGGACTCCGAGCTCCTACGAGCAGTACTTC
CARRAGTPSSYEQYF
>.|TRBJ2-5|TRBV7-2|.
TGTGCCAGCAGCCTTTCCAGTTCACTAGAGACCCAGTACTTC
CASSLSSSLETQYF
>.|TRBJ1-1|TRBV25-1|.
TGTGCCAGCAGTGTAAGTCGGATGAACACTGAAGCTTTCTTT
CASSVSRMNTEAFF
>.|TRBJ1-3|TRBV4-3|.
TGCGCCAGCAGCCCTTACCTAGAATTGGTAGGGGCGGAAAACACCATATATTTT
CASSPYLELVGAENTIYF
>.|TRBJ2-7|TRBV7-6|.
TGTGCCAGCAGCTTAGTGTCGAACGAGCAGTACTTC
CASSLVSNEQYF
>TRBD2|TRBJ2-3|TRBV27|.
TGTGCCAGCAGTTCGGGGGGGCTTCCCTTCGATACGCAGTATTTT
CASSSGGLPFDTQYF
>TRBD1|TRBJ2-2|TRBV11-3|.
TGTGCCAGCAGTCCCCAGACAGGGAAGAACACCGGGGAGCTGTTTTTT
CASSPQTGKNTGELFF
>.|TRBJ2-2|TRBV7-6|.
TGTGCCTCACGACTAGAAGCGTCTTACACCGGGGAGCTGTTTTTT
CASRLEASYTGELFF
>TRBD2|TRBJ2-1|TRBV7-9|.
TGTGCCAGCAGCTTAGCGGGGACTAGCCCCGTTCAAAATGAGCAGTTCTTC
CASSLAGTSPVQNEQFF
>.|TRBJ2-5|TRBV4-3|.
TGCGCCAGCAGCCAAGACCCTTTTCCGAAGGAGACCCAGTACTTC
CASSQDPFPKETQYF
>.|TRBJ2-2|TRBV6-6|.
TGTGCCAGCAGTTACTCGGTAGAAAACACCGGGGAGCTGTTTTTT
CASSYSVENTGELFF
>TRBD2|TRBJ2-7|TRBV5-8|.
TGTGCCAGCAGCTCAGGAGCGGGAGCTGCCTACGAGCAGTACTTC
CASSSGAGAAYEQYF
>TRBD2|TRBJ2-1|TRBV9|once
TGTGCCAGCAGCATCCGGACTAGCGGGACTTTAATCTGCGAGCAGTTCTTC
CASSIRTSGTLICEQFF
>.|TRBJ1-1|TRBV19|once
TGTGCCAGTAGGGGGAGCAGGGCCACTGAAGCTTTCTTT
CASRGSRATEAFF
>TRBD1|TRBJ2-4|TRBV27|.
TGTGCCAGCCGACCCTTAACAGGGGGCCTAGCCAAAAACATTCAGTACTTC
CASRPLTGGLAKNIQYF
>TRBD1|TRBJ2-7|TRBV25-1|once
TGTGCCAGCAGTGCCGGGACAGGACCCTACGAGCAGTACTTC
CASSAGTGPYEQYF
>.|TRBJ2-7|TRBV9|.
TGTGCCAGCAGCGTAGACTCGGGGGCTCGCGCCTACGAGCAGTACTTC
CASSVDSGARAYEQYF
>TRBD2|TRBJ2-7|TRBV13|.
TGTGCCAGCAGCTGGAGGACTAGCGGGGCATCCTACGAGCAGTACTTC
CASSWRTSGASYEQYF
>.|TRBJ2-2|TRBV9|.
TGTGCCAGCAGCGCCAGCGGGCACGGGGAGCTGTTTTTT
CASSASGHGELFF
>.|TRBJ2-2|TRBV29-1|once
TGCAGCGTTAAACGCGCGAACACCGGGGAGCTGTTTTTT
CSVKRANTGELFF
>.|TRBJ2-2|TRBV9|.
TGTGCCAGCAAACGGAACGGGGAGCTGTTTTTT
CASKRNGELFF
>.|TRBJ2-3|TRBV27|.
TGTGCCAGCAGGGGTTCCATTGGCAGGGGGGGAGACTATACGCAGTATTTT
CASRGSIGRGGDYTQYF
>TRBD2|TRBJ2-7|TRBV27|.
TGTGCCAGCGGCAAGCGGGAGGAGCCCTCCTACGAGCAGTACTTC
CASGKREEPSYEQYF
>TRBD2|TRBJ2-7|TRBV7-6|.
TGTGCCAGCAGCTTAAGTAGCGGGGGCTACGAGCAGTACTTC
CASSLSSGGYEQYF
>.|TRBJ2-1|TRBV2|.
TGTGCCAGCAGTCTCCCCGGGGACAATGAGCAGTTCTTC
CASSLPGDNEQFF
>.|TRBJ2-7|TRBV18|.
TGTGCCAGCTCCACATCCTACGAGCAGTACTTC
CASSTSYEQYF
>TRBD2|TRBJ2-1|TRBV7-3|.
TGTGCCAGCAGCACGACTAGCCGAGACAATGAGCAGTTCTTC
CASSTTSRDNEQFF
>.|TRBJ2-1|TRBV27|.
TGTGCCAGCAGTTTAGGGGGGCCGGACTACAATGAGCAGTTCTTC
CASSLGGPDYNEQFF
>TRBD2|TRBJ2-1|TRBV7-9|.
TGTGCCAGCAGCGACAGACTAGCGGGATACAATGAGCAGTTCTTC
CASSDRLAGYNEQFF
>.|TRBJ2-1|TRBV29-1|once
TGCAGCGTTGAGGGGGGTTTGGGTCTCTCCTACAATGAGCAGTTCTTC
CSVEGGLGLSYNEQFF
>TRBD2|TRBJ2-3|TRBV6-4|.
TGTGCCAGCAGCCGACTAGCGGGTACAGATACGCAGTATTTT
CASSRLAGTDTQYF
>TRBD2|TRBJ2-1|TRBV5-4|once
TGTGCCAGCAAATTTAGCGGGGGTAATGAGCAGTTCTTC
CASKFSGGNEQFF
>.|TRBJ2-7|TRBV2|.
TGTGCCACCAAGGGGGGAGCCTACGAGCAGTACTTC
CATKGGAYEQYF
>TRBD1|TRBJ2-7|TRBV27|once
TGTGCCACTAGGGACAGAGCCTACGAGCAGTACTTC
CATRDRAYEQYF
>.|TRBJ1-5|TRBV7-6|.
TGTGCCAGCAGCGGAGGGGACCCCGATCAGCCCCAGCATTTT
CASSGGDPDQPQHF
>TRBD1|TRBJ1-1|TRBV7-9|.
TGTGCCAGCAGCTTAGTTCCCGGGACAGGTCCGAACACTGAAGCTTTCTTT
CASSLVPGTGPNTEAFF
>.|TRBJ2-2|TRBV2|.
TGTGCCAGCAGTGAAAGTACCGGGGTGGCCGGGGAGCTGTTTTTT
CASSESTGVAGELFF
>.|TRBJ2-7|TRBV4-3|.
TGCGCCAGCAGCCAAGATGGTGACGGTCCCTCCTACGAGCAGTACTTC
CASSQDGDGPSYEQYF
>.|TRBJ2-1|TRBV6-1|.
TGTGCCAGCAGTGAAGAGAGGAAGGGGAGTGCTGAGCAGTTCTTC
CASSEERKGSAEQFF
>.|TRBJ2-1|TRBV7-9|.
TGTGCCAGCAGCTTTAGCGAAGGTGAGCAGTTCTTC
CASSFSEGEQFF
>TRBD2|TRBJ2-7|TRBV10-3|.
TGTGCCATCGCGGCGGGAGGGCCCTACGAGCAGTACTTC
CAIAAGGPYEQYF
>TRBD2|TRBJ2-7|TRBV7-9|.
TGTGCCAGCAGCTTGAGCGCTAGCGGGTCCCTAACGGGGGAGCAGTACTTC
CASSLSASGSLTGEQYF
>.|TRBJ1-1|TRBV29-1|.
TGCAGCGTTTGGCCGACAGGAAAGACGAACACTGAAGCTTTCTTT
CSVWPTGKTNTEAFF
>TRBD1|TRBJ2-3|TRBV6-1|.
TGTGCCAGCTGGACAGGGAAAAAGCAGTATTTT
CASWTGKKQYF
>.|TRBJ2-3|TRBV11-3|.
TGTGCCAGCAGCTACGAAGGGTCAGATACGCAGTATTTT
CASSYEGSDTQYF
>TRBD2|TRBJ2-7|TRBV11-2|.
TGTGCCAGCAGCTTTGCGGGGGGTAGCACCTACGAGCAGTACTTC
CASSFAGGSTYEQYF
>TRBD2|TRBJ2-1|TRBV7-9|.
TGTGCCAGCAGCTTAAGACTAGCGGAAAACAATGAGCAGTTCTTC
CASSLRLAENNEQFF
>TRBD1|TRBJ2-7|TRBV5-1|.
TGCGCCAGCAGCTTGGAGGGGGCGCCGGGTGAGCAGTACTTC
CASSLEGAPGEQYF
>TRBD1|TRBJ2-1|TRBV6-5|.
TGTGCCAGCAGTTACACCGGGACAGGGGCAAATGAGCAGTTCTTC
CASSYTGTGANEQFF
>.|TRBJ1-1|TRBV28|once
TGTGCCAGCAGACCTACAGGGTTAGGGACTGAAGCTTTCTTT
CASRPTGLGTEAFF